These 30 T cell receptor beta chains came from one sample sequenced in a study of T cells in tuberculosis. Some clones are missing from TCRdb's copy, which holds only in-frame ones; the method was immunoSEQ multiplex PCR. Here the sample spans roughly 34,000 clones, 70% to 90% being singletons. Time point: new active TB diagnosis, blood taken before or within 7 days of starting treatment. The sample consisted of PBMCs, taken at tuberculosis diagnosis. These receptors came from an adult with tuberculosis.

The chain employs TRBV5-4 and TRBJ2-5; TRBD1 might be the D (7 bases). Germline CDR1 SGHNT, CDR2 YYREEE (reference sequence). Trimming took off 5 bases at V and 3 bases at J, with 17 bases between the two ends. CDR3 length: 15 residues. The CDR3 protein is CASRAGGGGKETQYF. Written as DNA, the CDR3 is TGTGCCAGCAGAGCAGGGGGAGGAGGAAAAGAGACCCAGTACTTC.

The chain joins TRBV6-1 to TRBJ2-7, with 8 bases fitting TRBD2. The germline gives CDR1 MNHNS, CDR2 SASEGT. After removal of 2 bases from V and 7 bases from J, the junction contained 13 bases not matched to a gene. The length of the CDR3 is 16 residues. The CDR3: CASSESGTRLWGEQYF. CDR3 bases: TGTGCCAGCAGTGAATCCGGGACTAGACTTTGGGGTGAGCAGTACTTC.

In this sample, this clone turned up a few times. V is TRBV2 and J is TRBJ1-5; a weak D match, TRBD1 (6 bases). Looked up from germline, CDR1 is SNHLY and CDR2 is FYNNEI. V was shortened by 5 bases and J by 4 bases, with 15 bases between the two germline ends. This CDR3 comprises 15 residues. The CDR3: CASSSQGGGNQPQHF. DNA of the CDR3: TGTGCCAGCAGTTCACAGGGTGGGGGAAATCAGCCCCAGCATTTT.

The J gene is TRBJ2-7, the V gene TRBV6-5; possibly TRBD1 for D (6 bases). Trimming shortened V by 6 bases and J by 4 bases, and 13 bases separated the two germline ends. Germline V CDR1 and CDR2: MNHEY, SVGAGI. This CDR3 comprises 13 residues. The chain's CDR3 is CASSPGQTYEQYF. CDR3 coding DNA: TGTGCCAGCAGCCCCGGACAGACTTACGAGCAGTACTTC.

The chain carries TRBV13 and TRBJ1-2, with 12 bases aligning to TRBD1. CDR1 and CDR2 (germline): PRHDT, FYEKMQ (reference sequence). This CDR3 comprises 16 residues. With V trimmed by 5 bases and J by 6 bases, 10 bases remained unmatched. The chain's CDR3 is CASSPGTGGEKDGYTF. The CDR3 bases are TGTGCCAGCAGCCCCGGGACAGGGGGCGAAAAAGATGGCTACACCTTC.

V and J are TRBV5-8 and TRBJ1-1; no firm D call. Germline values: CDR1 SGHTS, CDR2 YDEGEE. Trimming left V 0 bases short and J 1 base short, with 4 bases between. This CDR3 is 13 amino acids long. The CDR3 DNA is TGTGCCAGCAGCTTGGCCAGGAACACTGAAGCTTTCTTT. Protein product: CASSLARNTEAFF.

This clone was found once. This chain links TRBV19 with TRBJ1-2; maybe TRBD1 (5 bases). The germline CDR1 and CDR2 sequences are LNHDA and SQIVND (reference sequence). The germline V and J ends were trimmed by 2 bases and 4 bases, with 29 bases remaining between them. The CDR3 consists of 20 residues. In DNA form, the CDR3 reads TGTGCCAGTAGTATAAGACTTGGGGCCTTAGGGCCGAGCAGAGCCTATGGCTACACCTTC. Translated: CASSIRLGALGPSRAYGYTF.

The chain uses TRBV5-6 and TRBJ2-3; TRBD2 aligns across 10 bases. Germline CDR1 and CDR2: SGHDT and YYEEEE. V trimming: 6 bases; J trimming: 0 bases; junction bases outside the gene matches: 4. CDR3 length equals 15 residues. CDR3 nucleotide sequence: TGTGCCAGCAACAAACTAGCGGGGAGCACAGATACGCAGTATTTT. Translation gives CASNKLAGSTDTQYF.

V and J are TRBV13 and TRBJ2-1; 9 nucleotides match TRBD1. CDR3 length: 16 amino acids. Trimming cost V 5 bases and J 0 bases; bases outside gene matches: 5. The germline V gene encodes CDR1 PRHDT and CDR2 FYEKMQ (reference sequence). CDR3 protein: CASSVDRGFSYNEQFF. For the CDR3, the DNA is TGTGCCAGCAGCGTCGACAGGGGGTTCTCCTACAATGAGCAGTTCTTC.

The rearrangement uses TRBV2 and TRBJ2-7; no firm D call. The CDR3 is 13 residues long. Germline V gene data show CDR1 as SNHLY and CDR2 as FYNNEI. Trimming removed 3 bases at V and 5 bases at J, with 11 bases between. The CDR3 DNA reads TGTGCCAGCAGTGAGCAACAGCACCACGAGCAGTACTTC. It yields the protein CASSEQQHHEQYF.

The V and J genes are TRBV10-3 and TRBJ2-1; TRBD2 might be the D (6 bases). The CDR3 extends over 14 amino acids. Germline V gene lookup returns CDR1 ENHRY and CDR2 SYGVKD. V was cut by 5 bases and J by 6 bases, with 14 bases left in between. The CDR3 sequence is CAISRTVGSNEQFF. DNA for the CDR3: TGTGCCATCAGTCGGACTGTCGGGAGCAATGAGCAGTTCTTC.

V is TRBV5-1 and J is TRBJ2-7; no clear D gene. This CDR3 is built from 14 residues. Trimming pared 1 base from V and 5 bases from J, leaving 13 bases between. The germline gives CDR1 SGHRS, CDR2 YFSETQ. The CDR3 nucleotides read TGCGCCAGCAGCTTGAACGCAGGCCTGAACGAGCAGTACTTC. Its protein product is CASSLNAGLNEQYF.

This clone was recorded only once. The V and J genes are TRBV5-1 and TRBJ2-1, with 11 bases fitting TRBD2. This CDR3 has 14 residues. After removal of 0 bases from V and 7 bases from J, the junction contained 0 bases not matched to a gene. The germline CDR1 and CDR2 sequences are SGHRS and YFSETQ. The CDR3 nucleotides are TGCGCCAGCAGCTTGGCTAGCGGGAGGAATGAGCAGTTCTTC. Residues: CASSLASGRNEQFF.

This sequence joins TRBV6-5 and TRBJ2-3; 8 bases line up with TRBD2. CDR3 length: 13 residues. The germline V gene has CDR1 MNHEY and CDR2 SVGAGI. V trimming: 2 bases; J trimming: 14 bases; junction bases outside the gene matches: 9. The CDR3 DNA is TGTGCCAGCAGTTACGGTCTAGCGGGCTGGCTGTATTTT. It is translated as CASSYGLAGWLYF.

The chain employs TRBV5-1 and TRBJ1-1; 11 bases are a match to TRBD1. The CDR3 contains 17 residues. V was clipped by 3 bases and J by 5 bases; unmatched bases: 12. Germline V lookup: CDR1 SGHRS, CDR2 YFSETQ. The CDR3 DNA is TGCGCCAGCAGCTCTACAAGGACAGGGGGCATAGGGACTGAAGCTTTCTTT. Protein product: CASSSTRTGGIGTEAFF.

This chain joins TRBV6-5 and TRBJ2-5; 7 nucleotides line up with TRBD2. The V gene's germline CDR1 is MNHEY and CDR2 SVGAGI. With V trimmed by 6 bases and J by 2 bases, 6 bases remained unmatched. The length of the CDR3 is 14 residues. The CDR3 region is CASSRLGGQETQYF. CDR3 sequence (DNA): TGTGCCAGCAGCCGTCTGGGGGGGCAAGAGACCCAGTACTTC.

This chain uses TRBV4-1 with TRBJ1-2; 10 bases fit TRBD1. The V gene's germline CDR1 is MGHRA and CDR2 YSYEKL. Losses at the gene ends were 2 bases for V and 6 bases for J; bases not matched to a gene: 12. This CDR3 has 17 amino acids. CDR3 in DNA: TGCGCCAGCAGCCAAACGGGACAGGGGAAAGTATCGGATGGCTACACCTTC. Its protein is CASSQTGQGKVSDGYTF.

The rearrangement links TRBV10-3 to TRBJ1-2; D uncertain. CDR1 and CDR2 (germline): ENHRY, SYGVKD. CDR3 length: 13 residues. Trimming took 2 bases from V and 8 from J, leaving 12 bases between them. The CDR3 loop reads CAISELASRGYTF. CDR3 coding DNA: TGTGCCATCAGTGAGCTGGCGTCGCGGGGCTACACCTTC.

V and J are TRBV21-1 and TRBJ2-7; TRBD1 is the table's D call and was not checked against the DNA. TRBV21-1 is labeled a pseudogene. The CDR3 is 14 amino acids. The CDR3 nucleotides read TGTGCCCTCTTAGGCCGCAGGGGCTACTACGAGCAGTACTTC. It codes for CALLGRRGYYEQYF.

This chain connects TRBV4-1 to TRBJ1-4; a weak D match, TRBD1 (6 bases). Trimming left V 1 base short and J 8 bases short, with 8 bases between. This CDR3 comprises 13 residues. From germline, CDR1 is MGHRA and CDR2 YSYEKL. CDR3 sequence reads: CASSQVQGEKLFF. DNA of the CDR3: TGCGCCAGCAGCCAAGTCCAGGGGGAAAAACTGTTTTTT.

This chain uses TRBV19 with TRBJ1-1; 7 nucleotides align to TRBD1. With V trimmed by 10 bases and J by 6 bases, 14 bases remained unmatched. The CDR3 sequence is 14 residues long. Germline V gives CDR1 LNHDA, CDR2 SQIVND (reference sequence). The CDR3 DNA reads TGTGCCACCCTCGACAGGGCAAGCGGTGCTGAAGCTTTCTTT. It translates to CATLDRASGAEAFF.

The CDR3 spells CASSMGLTGGPDDEQFF. The CDR3 DNA reads as TGTGCCAGTAGTATGGGGCTAACGGGGGGGCCCGATGATGAGCAGTTCTTC. The chain combines TRBV19 with TRBJ2-1; TRBD2 matches 8 bases. V dropped 3 bases and J dropped 8; count of bases not matched to a gene: 15. Looked up from germline, CDR1 is LNHDA and CDR2 is SQIVND (reference sequence). The CDR3 is 17 amino acids. Supplemented by reference TRBV19 and TRBJ2-1, the full variable domain reads DGGITQSPKYLFRKEGQNVTLSCEQNLNHDAMYWYRQDPGQGLRLIYYSQIVNDFQKGDIAEGYSVSREKKESFPLTVTSAQKNPTAFYLCASSMGLTGGPDDEQFFGPGTRLTVL.

This CDR3 reads CASSLGGQGASNQPQHF. CDR3 nucleotides: TGTGCCAGCAGCTTAGGCGGACAGGGGGCGAGCAATCAGCCCCAGCATTTT. The rearrangement uses TRBV13 and TRBJ1-5, with 11 positions matching TRBD1. This CDR3 is 17 amino acids long. The V gene end was trimmed by 0 bases and the J gene end by 1 base; junction bases not matched to a gene: 2. In germline, CDR1 is PRHDT, CDR2 FYEKMQ (reference sequence).

The sample holds one count of this clone. The DNA of the CDR3 is TGCAGTGCTATAGCACCAGATACGCAGTATTTT. It encodes CSAIAPDTQYF. The chain uses TRBV20-1 and TRBJ2-3; D is ambiguous. Germline assignment: CDR1 DFQATT and CDR2 SNEGSKA (reference sequence). V lost 4 bases to trimming and J lost 4 bases, with 6 bases between them. The length of the CDR3 is 11 residues.

This clone turned up a few times. This chain joins TRBV10-3 and TRBJ2-7, with 7 bases aligning to TRBD1. V was clipped by 0 bases and J by 2 bases; unmatched bases: 4. The CDR3 is 15 residues long. CDR1 ENHRY and CDR2 SYGVKD come from the germline V gene. The CDR3 DNA is TGTGCCATCAGTGAGTCCGGACAGGCGACCTACGAGCAGTACTTC. This codes for CAISESGQATYEQYF.

This sequence joins TRBV13 and TRBJ2-4; D possibly corresponds to TRBD2 (6 bases). CDR1 and CDR2 from the germline V gene are PRHDT and FYEKMQ (reference sequence). The CDR3 sequence is 15 residues long. Trimming removed 6 bases at V and 6 bases at J, with 18 bases between. This CDR3 reads CASSGGTATPNIQYF. The CDR3 DNA reads TGTGCCAGCAGTGGCGGGACCGCTACCCCAAACATTCAGTACTTC.

This chain joins TRBV9 and TRBJ1-3; D gene unclear. This CDR3 region has 15 residues. The germline V gene has CDR1 SGDLS and CDR2 YYNGEE. Trimming cost V 4 bases and J 2 bases, with 13 bases left between them. DNA of the CDR3: TGTGCCAGCAGCTCAGCGGGAGCAGCTGGAAACACCATATATTTT. Its translation is CASSSAGAAGNTIYF.

V gene TRBV25-1 combines with J gene TRBJ2-1, with D possibly matching TRBD2 (6 bases). V gave up 5 bases and J gave up 8 bases, with 22 bases separating them. This CDR3 region has 16 residues. Germline values: CDR1 MGHDK, CDR2 SYGVNS. This chain's CDR3 is CASSREEASEVHEQFF. Written as DNA, the CDR3 is TGTGCCAGCAGTAGGGAAGAGGCTAGCGAGGTCCATGAGCAGTTCTTC.

The chain combines TRBV4-1 with TRBJ2-3; D is possibly TRBD2 (7 bases). Germline CDR1 and CDR2: MGHRA and YSYEKL. V gave up 1 base and J gave up 6 bases, with 11 bases separating them. The CDR3 runs to 14 residues. CDR3 bases: TGCGCCAGCAGCCAAGGGCGGGGGCGGGATACGCAGTATTTT. Translation: CASSQGRGRDTQYF.

The chain combines TRBV29-1 with TRBJ1-2; the D gene is possibly TRBD1 (5 bases). Germline CDR1 SQVTM, CDR2 ANQGSEA. V lost 5 bases to trimming and J lost 7 bases, with 11 bases between them. This CDR3 is 11 amino acids long. CDR3 sequence reads: CSVRIRGGYTF. The DNA for the CDR3 is TGCAGCGTTCGAATTAGGGGTGGCTACACCTTC. The full variable domain, in which reference TRBV29-1 and TRBJ1-2 provide the parts outside the CDR3, is SAVISQKPSRDICQRGTSLTIQCQVDSQVTMMFWYRQQPGQSLTLIATANQGSEATYESGFVIDKFPISRPNLTFSTLTVSNMSPEDSSIYLCSVRIRGGYTFGSGTRLTVV.